The 14 T cell receptor beta chains below all came from one sample that was sequenced in a study of blood T cell repertoires in COVID-19. TCRdb's table, derived via immunoSEQ multiplex PCR, lists solely in-frame clones and lacks some. The data show about 150,000 clones, around 83% seen once. The sample was peripheral blood. These receptor sequences come from a man between 65 and 85 years old who had recovered from COVID-19.

The chain uses TRBV5-1 and TRBJ2-7, with unresolved D. This CDR3 contains 13 residues. V lost 2 bases, J lost 3 bases, and 9 bases lay in between. Germline CDR1 is SGHRS and CDR2 is YFSETQ. The CDR3 DNA reads as TGCGCCAGCAGCTTCTTTACGGGCTACGAGCAGTACTTC. It specifies CASSFFTGYEQYF.

This chain connects TRBV6-6 to TRBJ2-1; 9 bases fit TRBD2. J was trimmed by 9 bases and V by 5 bases; bases with no gene match: 11. CDR3 length: 15 amino acids. Per germline, CDR1 MNHNY and CDR2 SVGAGI (reference sequence). The CDR3 loop is CASSDIAGASFEQFF. The CDR3 bases are TGTGCCAGCAGTGATATAGCGGGAGCTTCCTTTGAGCAGTTCTTC.

This rearrangement joins TRBV27 to TRBJ2-1, with 12 positions matching TRBD2. This CDR3 contains 16 residues. V lost 2 bases, J lost 5 bases, and 4 bases stayed unmatched. The germline gives CDR1 MNHEY, CDR2 SMNVEV (reference sequence). The CDR3 sequence is CASSLNGLAGNNEQFF. Here the CDR3 DNA reads TGTGCCAGCAGTTTAAACGGACTAGCGGGGAACAATGAGCAGTTCTTC.

This chain uses TRBV5-1 with TRBJ2-1, with D possibly TRBD1 on 6 matching bases. The CDR3 spans 12 residues. V was cut by 5 bases and J by 6 bases, with 9 bases left in between. Germline values: CDR1 SGHRS, CDR2 YFSETQ. CDR3 DNA: TGCGCCAGCAGATCGACAGGCAATGAGCAGTTCTTC. Amino acids: CASRSTGNEQFF.

V usage is TRBV5-4 and J usage is TRBJ2-4; D call uncertain. The V and J ends lost 2 bases and 5 bases respectively, with 5 bases between them. The germline V gene has CDR1 SGHNT and CDR2 YYREEE (reference sequence). This CDR3 region has 12 residues. CDR3 loop: CASSFGENIQYF. CDR3 bases: TGTGCCAGCAGCTTCGGTGAAAACATTCAGTACTTC.

This clone came up once. This sequence joins TRBV11-2 and TRBJ2-7; 9 positions match TRBD1. Per the germline V gene, CDR1 is SGHAT and CDR2 is FQNNGV. The junction had 1 base not matched to a gene; V was cut back by 1 base and J by 0 bases. This CDR3 has 15 residues. CDR3: CASSLVQGASYEQYF. In nucleotides, the CDR3 is TGTGCCAGCAGCTTAGTACAGGGGGCCTCCTACGAGCAGTACTTC. Drawing the rest from reference TRBV11-2 and TRBJ2-7, the complete variable domain is EAGVAQSPRYKIIEKRQSVAFWCNPISGHATLYWYQQILGQGPKLLIQFQNNGVVDDSQLPKDRFSAERLKGVDSTLKIQPAKLEDSAVYLCASSLVQGASYEQYFGPGTRLTVT.

This clone has only a few counts. The rearrangement uses TRBV19 and TRBJ1-2, with 7 bases fitting TRBD1. V shed 5 bases, J shed 5 bases, and the junction held 11 bases outside the gene matches. The CDR3 loop spans 15 amino acids. Germline V gene data show CDR1 as LNHDA and CDR2 as SQIVND (reference sequence). The CDR3 DNA is TGTGCCAGTAGTCGACGGACAGGTACTACTTATGGCTACACCTTC. It encodes CASSRRTGTTYGYTF. Using reference TRBV19 and TRBJ1-2 for the parts outside the CDR3, the full variable domain is DGGITQSPKYLFRKEGQNVTLSCEQNLNHDAMYWYRQDPGQGLRLIYYSQIVNDFQKGDIAEGYSVSREKKESFPLTVTSAQKNPTAFYLCASSRRTGTTYGYTFGSGTRLTVV.

V and J are TRBV11-2 and TRBJ2-7; weak D call: TRBD1 (6 bases). Germline V gene sequence: CDR1 SGHAT, CDR2 FQNNGV. The V end lost 5 bases, the J end lost 0 bases, and 11 bases lay between the germline ends. CDR3 size: 14 residues. CDR3 residues: CASSLGQSSYEQYF. The CDR3 bases are TGTGCCAGCAGCCTCGGACAGAGCTCCTACGAGCAGTACTTC.

This rearrangement joins TRBV7-9 to TRBJ2-7, with a weak D call TRBD2 (7 bases). This CDR3 is 15 amino acids long. The V and J ends lost 3 bases and 2 bases respectively, with 14 bases between them. In germline, CDR1 is SEHNR, CDR2 FQNEAQ (reference sequence). The chain's CDR3 is CASSLGGGEAYEQYF. In DNA, the CDR3 is TGTGCCAGCAGCTTGGGGGGGGGCGAAGCCTACGAGCAGTACTTC.

The chain combines TRBV28 with TRBJ1-1, with 7 bases matching TRBD1. Germline assignment: CDR1 MDHEN and CDR2 SYDVKM. The CDR3 is 15 amino acids. The V gene end was trimmed by 5 bases and the J gene end by 1 base; junction bases not matched to a gene: 7. The CDR3 coding sequence is TGTGCCAGCAGTCGATTGGACAGGAAGAACACTGAAGCTTTCTTT. This codes for CASSRLDRKNTEAFF.

V and J are TRBV2 and TRBJ2-1; 7 positions agree with TRBD1. This CDR3 is built from 15 residues. Germline V gene data show CDR1 as SNHLY and CDR2 as FYNNEI. The V and J ends lost 5 bases and 10 bases, in that order; junction bases with no gene match: 14. In nucleotides, the CDR3 is TGTGCCAGCAGTCGGGACAGCTCAAGGAGCTTGGAGCAGTTCTTC. Amino acids: CASSRDSSRSLEQFF.

This rearrangement joins TRBV20-1 to TRBJ2-7; 8 positions match TRBD2. J gave up 2 bases and V 3 bases, and 9 bases lay outside the gene matches. Germline values: CDR1 DFQATT, CDR2 SNEGSKA (reference sequence). There are 15 residues in the CDR3. In nucleotides, the CDR3 is TGCAGTGCTAGTCCCAGCGGGAGATTCCCCTACGAGCAGTACTTC. Its protein is CSASPSGRFPYEQYF.

This clone showed up just once. The rearrangement links TRBV30 to TRBJ1-3, with a possible D match to TRBD1 (5 bases). Germline V gene data show CDR1 as GTSNPN and CDR2 as SVGIG (reference sequence). The length of the CDR3 is 14 residues. V shed 2 bases and J shed 1 base, with 9 bases lying between them. CDR3: CAWSQGSSGNTIYF. DNA of the CDR3: TGTGCCTGGAGTCAGGGTTCTTCTGGAAACACCATATATTTT.

The chain links TRBV18 to TRBJ2-2; D gene unclear. Deletions cut 0 bases from V and 5 bases from J, with 7 bases between. This CDR3 contains 14 residues. Germline lookup yields CDR1 KGHSH and CDR2 LQKENI. The CDR3 loop is CASSPPARTGELFF. The CDR3 bases are TGTGCCAGCTCACCACCGGCACGTACCGGGGAGCTGTTTTTT. Combining the CDR3 with reference TRBV18 and TRBJ2-2 gives the whole variable domain NAGVMQNPRHLVRRRGQEARLRCSPMKGHSHVYWYRQLPEEGLKFMVYLQKENIIDESGMPKERFSAEFPKEGPSILRIQQVVRGDSAAYFCASSPPARTGELFFGEGSRLTVL.